The 21 T cell receptor beta chains in this list originate from one sample, sequenced in a study of blood T cell repertoires in COVID-19 (dated by TCRdb to the early 2020s). Receptor amplification or capture employed the immunoSEQ multiplex PCR assay. In TCRdb, the immuneACCESS table is reduced to in-frame sequences with V and J assigned. These tables do not hold every clone; where another copy was compared, an unresolved V gene accounts for under half, and the others remain unexplained. The sample table holds 150,000 to 200,000 clones, of which roughly 82% were seen once. The ten biggest clones cover more than 4% of the sample. Sample: PBMCs or T cells enriched from blood (not recorded which). These receptors originate from a woman aged 55-75 years with acute COVID-19.

This clone was recorded once. This chain uses TRBV12-3 or TRBV12-4 with TRBJ1-1, with a weak D call TRBD1 (5 bases). The CDR3 is 13 amino acids. V was trimmed by 1 base and J by 11 bases, leaving 14 bases between them. CDR3 sequence reads: CASSLGLRGLAFF. CDR3 nucleotide sequence: TGTGCCAGCAGTTTAGGTCTTCGGGGGTTGGCTTTCTTT.

On this clone itself: This CDR3 is also generated by other DNA sequences in the sample. The CDR3, as DNA: TGTGCCAGCTCTCCGACAGGGAACACTGAAGCTTTCTTT. Translation: CASSPTGNTEAFF. J is TRBJ1-1 and V is TRBV18; tentative D call: TRBD1 (6 bases). Between the trimmed V and J ends, which lost 6 bases and 1 base, there was a span of 9 bases. This CDR3 contains 13 residues. Per germline, CDR1 KGHSH and CDR2 LQKENI.

This clone was detected a few times. This chain uses TRBV10-3 with TRBJ1-6; 9 positions agree with TRBD1. V lost 6 bases and J lost 7; bases outside the gene matches: 7. The CDR3 is 15 amino acids. Germline V gene sequence: CDR1 ENHRY, CDR2 SYGVKD. The DNA for the CDR3 is TGTGCCATCAGGGAACAGGGGGCTGGAAATTCACCCCTCCACTTT. It encodes CAIREQGAGNSPLHF.

The chain links TRBV30 to TRBJ1-3; D might be TRBD1 (6 bases). V was trimmed by 1 base and J by 0 bases, leaving 16 bases between them. This CDR3 has 17 residues. Germline CDR1 reads GTSNPN; CDR2 reads SVGIG (reference sequence). CDR3 nucleotides: TGTGCCTGGAGTGGAAACAGGGTACCCACCTCTGGAAACACCATATATTTT. Residues: CAWSGNRVPTSGNTIYF.

In its sample, this clone was seen a few times. This chain links TRBV6-4 with TRBJ1-5; D not certain. CDR1 is MRHNA and CDR2 is SNTAGT in the germline V gene. CDR3 length: 13 residues. V was cut by 6 bases and J by 6 bases, with 12 bases left in between. The CDR3 sequence: CASSSSRGQPQHF. The CDR3 DNA is TGTGCCAGCAGCTCTTCACGGGGTCAGCCCCAGCATTTT.

The chain employs TRBV7-8 and TRBJ1-2; 9 positions agree with TRBD1. V was clipped by 5 bases and J by 10 bases; unmatched bases: 11. This CDR3 is 14 amino acids long. Looked up from germline, CDR1 is SGHVS and CDR2 is FQNEAQ. The CDR3 sequence: CASSPRTGDLHYTF. The CDR3 DNA reads TGTGCCAGCAGCCCCAGGACAGGGGATCTTCACTACACCTTC.

The V call is TRBV18, the J call TRBJ1-2; D gene uncertain. Germline CDR1 reads KGHSH; CDR2 reads LQKENI. This CDR3 has 14 residues. The V end was cut by 2 bases, the J end by 10 bases, with 17 bases between. CDR3 DNA: TGTGCCAGCTCACCAAAAACAGCCCCCGCGATCTACACCTTC. As protein: CASSPKTAPAIYTF.

CDR3 sequence: CASSASTSGYNEQFF. DNA for the CDR3: TGTGCCAGCAGTGCTTCGACTAGCGGCTACAATGAGCAGTTCTTC. The V call is TRBV2, the J call TRBJ2-1; 9 nucleotides align to TRBD2. J was trimmed by 3 bases and V by 4 bases; bases with no gene match: 4. This CDR3 spans 15 amino acids. Germline CDR1 is SNHLY and CDR2 is FYNNEI.

For this clone: At one of its ends the junction is not consistent with the germline gene, which may arise from a read error. The V and J genes are TRBV12-3 or TRBV12-4 and TRBJ1-2; weak D call: TRBD1 (5 bases). This CDR3 comprises 13 residues. The CDR3 DNA sequence: TGTGCCAGCAGCTTAGTGGGGGGGAAAGGCTACACCTTC. Its translation: CASSLVGGKGYTF.

The chain joins TRBV12-3 or TRBV12-4 to TRBJ1-1; 7 bases match TRBD1. The CDR3 covers 12 residues. V lost 3 bases to trimming and J lost 8 bases; unmatched junction nucleotides: 3. The DNA for the CDR3 is TGTGCCAGCAGTTTCTCGGGACAGGAAGCTTTCTTT. Amino acids: CASSFSGQEAFF.

The gene calls are TRBV11-2 and TRBJ1-4; D perhaps matches TRBD1 (5 bases). This CDR3 comprises 15 residues. Germline CDR1 and CDR2: SGHAT and FQNNGV. V was cut by 6 bases and J by 0 bases, with 11 bases left in between. The CDR3 is CASSRTGSTNEKLFF. In nucleotides, the CDR3 is TGTGCCAGCAGTCGAACAGGATCAACTAATGAAAAACTGTTTTTT.

This chain connects TRBV6-5 to TRBJ1-5, with D uncertain. This CDR3 is built from 14 residues. Germline V gene data show CDR1 as MNHEY and CDR2 as SVGAGI. The V end was cut by 8 bases, the J end by 0 bases, with 11 bases between. CDR3 residues: CASVRGYSNQPQHF. As DNA, the CDR3 is TGTGCCAGCGTGCGAGGGTATAGCAATCAGCCCCAGCATTTT.

V is TRBV18 and J is TRBJ1-5, with 9 nucleotides matching TRBD1. The junction had 7 bases not matched to a gene; V was cut back by 2 bases and J by 2 bases. The CDR3 has 17 residues. Per the germline V gene, CDR1 is KGHSH and CDR2 is LQKENI. The CDR3 bases are TGTGCCAGCTCACCAAGGACAGGGGATTCGCGCAATCAGCCCCAGCATTTT. Its protein product is CASSPRTGDSRNQPQHF.

The chain is built from TRBV3-1 (or the pseudogene TRBV3-2) and TRBJ2-5; tentatively, D is TRBD2 (6 bases). V was shortened by 4 bases and J by 1 base, with 31 bases between the two germline ends. The length of the CDR3 is 21 residues. In germline, CDR1 is LGHDT, CDR2 YNNKEL (reference sequence). The CDR3 loop is CASSRLHFLRGTLPIQETQYF. The DNA for the CDR3 is TGTGCCAGCAGCCGCCTGCATTTTCTGCGCGGGACGCTTCCTATCCAAGAGACCCAGTACTTC.

The rearrangement uses TRBV19 and TRBJ2-3; D is undetermined. Germline V gene lookup returns CDR1 LNHDA and CDR2 SQIVND (reference sequence). V lost 4 bases and J lost 1, with 9 bases in between. The CDR3 spans 14 residues. In DNA form, the CDR3 reads TGTGCCAGTAGTAGTACTCGCCGCACAGATACGCAGTATTTT. Encoded protein: CASSSTRRTDTQYF. Based on the CDR3 plus reference TRBV19 and TRBJ2-3, the full variable domain is DGGITQSPKYLFRKEGQNVTLSCEQNLNHDAMYWYRQDPGQGLRLIYYSQIVNDFQKGDIAEGYSVSREKKESFPLTVTSAQKNPTAFYLCASSSTRRTDTQYFGPGTRLTVL.

The chain has TRBV24-1 and TRBJ1-4; 11 bases line up with TRBD1. The CDR3 covers 15 residues. Germline V CDR1 and CDR2: KGHDR, SFDVKD. Trimming cost V 5 bases and J 12 bases; bases outside gene matches: 10. DNA of the CDR3: TGTGCCACCAGTGTAAGTTTGGGACAGGGGGATGAACTGTTTTTT. Its protein product is CATSVSLGQGDELFF.

V usage is TRBV29-1 and J usage is TRBJ2-7; 14 bases align to TRBD2. With 3 bases clipped from V and 5 bases from J, the junction kept 9 bases outside the gene matches. CDR3 length equals 16 residues. Germline V gene data show CDR1 as SQVTM and CDR2 as ANQGSEA. The CDR3 protein is CSVDLGTSGRRNEQYF. CDR3 DNA sequence: TGCAGCGTTGATTTAGGGACTAGCGGGAGACGGAACGAGCAGTACTTC.

The CDR3 loop reads CASSLEVGGTEAFF. The CDR3 nucleotides read TGCGCCAGCAGCTTGGAAGTCGGGGGCACTGAAGCTTTCTTT. This chain links TRBV5-1 with TRBJ1-1; maybe TRBD1 (5 bases). The ends were cut back, 0 bases at V and 4 bases at J, with 10 bases in the middle. The CDR3 is 14 residues long. CDR1 is SGHRS and CDR2 is YFSETQ in the germline V gene.

This clone was observed once. This sequence joins TRBV28 and TRBJ1-1, with 10 bases matching TRBD1. The length of the CDR3 is 12 residues. Germline V lookup: CDR1 MDHEN, CDR2 SYDVKM. V lost 10 bases, J lost 10 bases, and 9 bases stayed unmatched. The CDR3 bases are TGTGCCACTGTGACAGGGGGCTCGGGAGCTTTCTTT. Protein sequence: CATVTGGSGAFF.

This sequence joins TRBV7-6 and TRBJ1-2, with D tentatively TRBD1 (5 bases). Trimming took 5 bases from V and 2 from J, leaving 12 bases between them. The CDR3 length is 14 residues. Germline CDR1 is SGHVS and CDR2 is FNYEAQ. The CDR3 sequence is CASSPNQGNYGYTF. CDR3 coding DNA: TGTGCCAGCAGCCCGAACCAGGGAAACTATGGCTACACCTTC. Looking up the rest from reference TRBV7-6 and TRBJ1-2 gives the full variable domain: GAGVSQSPRYKVTKRGQDVALRCDPISGHVSLYWYRQALGQGPEFLTYFNYEAQQDKSGLPNDRFSAERPEGSISTLTIQRTEQRDSAMYRCASSPNQGNYGYTFGSGTRLTVV.

In its sample, this clone was seen once. The V and J genes are TRBV28 and TRBJ2-3; 15 bases line up with TRBD2. The length of the CDR3 is 17 residues. Germline values: CDR1 MDHEN, CDR2 SYDVKM. Germline trimming cut 4 bases from V and 4 bases from J; bases unmatched to any gene: 6. Here the CDR3 reads CASSSRTSGGASDTQYF. The CDR3 bases are TGTGCCAGCAGTTCGCGGACTAGCGGGGGGGCATCAGATACGCAGTATTTT.